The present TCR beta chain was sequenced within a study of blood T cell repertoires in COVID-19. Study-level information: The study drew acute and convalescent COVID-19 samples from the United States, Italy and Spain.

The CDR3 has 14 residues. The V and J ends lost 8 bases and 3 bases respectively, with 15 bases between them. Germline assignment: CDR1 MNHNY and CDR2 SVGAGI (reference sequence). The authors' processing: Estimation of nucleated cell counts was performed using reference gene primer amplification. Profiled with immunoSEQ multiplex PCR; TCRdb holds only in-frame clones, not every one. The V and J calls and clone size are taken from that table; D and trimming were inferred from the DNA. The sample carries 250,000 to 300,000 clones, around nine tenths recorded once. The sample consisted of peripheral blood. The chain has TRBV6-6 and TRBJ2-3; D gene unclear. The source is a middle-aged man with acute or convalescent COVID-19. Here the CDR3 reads CASGLDLRTDTQYF. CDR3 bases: TGTGCCAGCGGGTTAGACCTCAGGACAGATACGCAGTATTTT.